A selection of T cell receptor beta chains follows, all from one sample in a study of a mutant IDH1 vaccine in newly diagnosed glioma. Sequencing used immunoSEQ multiplex PCR; TCRdb keeps in-frame clones, though not all of them. Of roughly 70,000 clones in the sample, about 86% are singletons; the top ten hold 2.9%. Source: PBMCs, taken from a glioma patient treated with radiotherapy, temozolomide or both. These receptors were obtained from a man between 25 and 39 years old with glioma. Both conserved end residues are part of each CDR3. The D gene is left open where the match is weak. Only some rows state a clone size, as once, few, many or a class for expanded clones.

clone size	J gene	D gene	V gene	CDR3 DNA	CDR3 protein
NA	TRBJ2-1	NA	TRBV6-1	TGTGCCAGCAGTAAGACAGGTAACTCCTACAATGAGCAGTTCTTC	CASSKTGNSYNEQFF
NA	TRBJ2-7	NA	TRBV7-9	TGTGCCAGCAGCTCTACAGGGAGGGGTTACGAGCAGTACTTC	CASSSTGRGYEQYF
NA	TRBJ1-2	NA	TRBV9	TGTGCCAGCAGCGTAGTTAACAGGGCGCGAGGCTACACCTTC	CASSVVNRARGYTF
NA	TRBJ2-7	NA	TRBV6-5	TGTGCCAGCAGCCACGGAGGAGGCGGCAACGAGCAGTACTTC	CASSHGGGGNEQYF
NA	TRBJ2-7	TRBD2	TRBV7-9	TGTGCCAGCAGCCCCCTAAGCGGGGTTGGTTACGAGCAGTACTTC	CASSPLSGVGYEQYF
NA	TRBJ2-7	NA	TRBV11-3	TGTAGGGCTGGGGGTGGGACCGACTACGAGCAGTACTTC	CRAGGGTDYEQYF
NA	TRBJ1-1	TRBD1	TRBV5-1	TGCGCCAGCAGCTGGGACAGGAACACTGAAGCTTTCTTT	CASSWDRNTEAFF
once	TRBJ1-5	NA	TRBV6-1	TGTGCCAGCAGTGACTTGGGACGGAGTAATCAGCCCCAGCATTTT	CASSDLGRSNQPQHF
NA	TRBJ2-3	TRBD1	TRBV4-1	TGCGCCAGCAGCCAAGGACAGGGGGCCTCCTCTCTGAGCACAGATACGCAGTATTTT	CASSQGQGASSLSTDTQYF
NA	TRBJ2-2	NA	TRBV9	TGTGCCAGCAGCGCCTCTATAACCGGGGAGCTGTTTTTT	CASSASITGELFF
NA	TRBJ2-7	TRBD1	TRBV27	TGTGCCAGCAGTTCCGGGACAGGGACATCCTACGAGCAGTACTTC	CASSSGTGTSYEQYF
NA	TRBJ1-6	TRBD1	TRBV7-9	TGTGCCAGCAGCTTAACGGGACAGGGATATTCACCCCTCCACTTT	CASSLTGQGYSPLHF
NA	TRBJ1-4	NA	TRBV25-1	TGTGCCAGCGGCGTAGTGAATCGGGACCTGTTTTTT	CASGVVNRDLFF
NA	TRBJ2-2	NA	TRBV7-2	TGTGCCAGCAGCTTAGCGCGGAAGGTCGGGGGCACCGGGGAGCTGTTTTTT	CASSLARKVGGTGELFF
NA	TRBJ2-5	TRBD2	TRBV18	TGTGCCAGCTCCCTAAAGGGACTAATCCAAGAGACCCAGTACTTC	CASSLKGLIQETQYF
NA	TRBJ1-2	TRBD1	TRBV19	TGTGCCAGTAGCAGAGACAGGGCGAACTATGGCTACACCTTC	CASSRDRANYGYTF
NA	TRBJ2-1	TRBD2	TRBV10-3	TGTGCCATCAGTCAACCCTGGGGGGGAAGCTCCTACAATGAGCAGCTCTTC	CAISQPWGGSSYNEQLF
once	TRBJ2-1	NA	TRBV14	TGTGCCAGCAGCCAAGGGAACCCCCGCCAGGGCCTTAGACGTTCCAATGAGCAGTTCTTC	CASSQGNPRQGLRRSNEQFF